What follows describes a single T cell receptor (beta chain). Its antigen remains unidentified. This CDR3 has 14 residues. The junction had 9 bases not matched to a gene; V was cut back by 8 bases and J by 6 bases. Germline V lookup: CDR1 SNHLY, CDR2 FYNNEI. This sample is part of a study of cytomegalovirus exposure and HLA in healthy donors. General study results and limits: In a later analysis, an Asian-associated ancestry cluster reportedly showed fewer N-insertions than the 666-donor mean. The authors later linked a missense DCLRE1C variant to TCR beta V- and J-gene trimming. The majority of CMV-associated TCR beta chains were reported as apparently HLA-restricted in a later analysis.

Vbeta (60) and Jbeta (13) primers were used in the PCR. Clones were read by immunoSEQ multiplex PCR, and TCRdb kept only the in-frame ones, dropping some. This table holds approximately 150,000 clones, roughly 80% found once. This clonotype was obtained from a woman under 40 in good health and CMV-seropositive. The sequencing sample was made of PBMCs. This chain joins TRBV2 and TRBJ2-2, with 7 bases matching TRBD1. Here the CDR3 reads CASRFRDSPGELFF. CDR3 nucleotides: TGTGCCAGCCGATTTAGGGACAGCCCCGGGGAGCTGTTTTTT.